The 31 T cell receptor beta chains in this list originate from one sample, sequenced in a study of T cell responses to AZD1222 COVID-19 vaccine. Data came from immunoSEQ multiplex PCR; TCRdb stores just in-frame clones and leaves some out. The sample consists of approximately 80,000 clones, 75% to 90% of them appearing once. The sequencing used peripheral blood, collected on day 0 of AZD1222 vaccination. These receptors all come from an adult in good health.

The V gene is TRBV7-2, the J gene TRBJ2-3; D unclear. CDR1 is SGHTA and CDR2 is FQGNSA in the germline V gene. Trimming pared 2 bases from V and 2 bases from J, leaving 8 bases between. This CDR3 spans 14 amino acids. CDR3: CASSLSRATDTQYF. DNA of the CDR3: TGTGCCAGCAGCTTAAGCCGGGCCACAGATACGCAGTATTTT.

The CDR3 nucleotides are TGTGCCAGCAGCCCGGGACAGTTATCCTACGAGCAGTACTTC. It translates to CASSPGQLSYEQYF. This chain links TRBV7-9 with TRBJ2-7, with TRBD1 matching 7 bases. J lost 1 base, V lost 5 bases, and 5 bases had no gene match. Germline V CDR1 and CDR2: SEHNR, FQNEAQ (reference sequence). This CDR3 comprises 14 residues.

The chain recombines TRBV30 with TRBJ1-1, with D uncertain. There are 12 residues in the CDR3. CDR1 and CDR2 (germline): GTSNPN, SVGIG (reference sequence). The V and J ends lost 1 base and 9 bases respectively, with 12 bases between them. CDR3 sequence reads: CAWSAGKEKAFF. The CDR3 DNA is TGTGCCTGGAGTGCAGGAAAGGAGAAAGCTTTCTTT.

V is TRBV7-9 and J is TRBJ1-1; no clear D gene. The CDR3 covers 13 residues. Germline V gene lookup returns CDR1 SEHNR and CDR2 FQNEAQ (reference sequence). Trimming cost V 5 bases and J 4 bases, with 11 bases left between them. CDR3 residues: CASSLNLGTEAFF. The CDR3 DNA is TGTGCCAGCAGCCTAAATTTGGGCACTGAAGCTTTCTTT.

In DNA, the CDR3 is TGTGCCAGTAGTAACCCGGGGACAGGGATTAGCAATCAGCCCCAGCATTTT. This translates into CASSNPGTGISNQPQHF. This chain joins TRBV19 and TRBJ1-5, with 9 bases fitting TRBD1. Germline values: CDR1 LNHDA, CDR2 SQIVND (reference sequence). The J segment lost 0 bases and the V segment lost 4 bases, leaving 7 bases of the junction unmatched. The CDR3 runs to 17 residues.

V is TRBV14 and J is TRBJ2-1; 7 bases map to TRBD1. Germline V gene sequence: CDR1 SGHDN, CDR2 FVKESK. CDR3 length: 13 residues. V shed 4 bases, J shed 10 bases, and the junction held 7 bases outside the gene matches. CDR3 region: CASSPSRTGEQFF. The CDR3 DNA reads as TGTGCCAGCAGCCCCAGCCGGACAGGCGAGCAGTTCTTC.

The V and J genes are TRBV6-1 and TRBJ1-1; TRBD1 is a possible D gene (6 bases). Trimming removed 3 bases at V and 6 bases at J, with 17 bases between. CDR3 size: 15 residues. Germline CDR1 is MNHNS and CDR2 is SASEGT. The CDR3 DNA is TGTGCCAGCAGTGACCTAAACACAGGGTGGGCTGAAGCTTTCTTT. This translates into CASSDLNTGWAEAFF.

The V gene is TRBV2, the J gene TRBJ1-1; D gene uncertain. The CDR3 is 13 amino acids. Trimming removed 6 bases from V and 5 bases from J, with 13 bases in between. CDR1 and CDR2 from the germline V gene are SNHLY and FYNNEI. CDR3 region: CASRPMDGTEAFF. The CDR3 DNA reads TGTGCCAGCAGACCGATGGACGGGACTGAAGCTTTCTTT. Looking up the rest from reference TRBV2 and TRBJ1-1 gives the full variable domain: EPEVTQTPSHQVTQMGQEVILRCVPISNHLYFYWYRQILGQKVEFLVSFYNNEISEKSEIFDDQFSVERPDGSNFTLKIRSTKLEDSAMYFCASRPMDGTEAFFGQGTRLTVV.

The CDR3 sequence: CASSGGGDTQYF. The CDR3 nucleotides are TGTGCCAGCAGCGGGGGTGGAGATACGCAGTATTTT. The genes are TRBV9 and TRBJ2-3; no reliable D call. The V gene lost 3 bases and the J gene lost 5 bases, with 7 bases spanning the gap. CDR1 SGDLS and CDR2 YYNGEE come from the germline V gene. This CDR3 spans 12 amino acids.

This clone was seen a few times. The gene calls are TRBV19 and TRBJ2-2; D is undetermined. CDR3 length: 12 amino acids. V lost 5 bases and J lost 10, with 11 bases in between. CDR1 LNHDA and CDR2 SQIVND come from the germline V gene (reference sequence). The CDR3 sequence: CASSPPRMELFF. For the CDR3, the DNA is TGTGCCAGTAGTCCACCACGGATGGAGCTGTTTTTT.

DNA for the CDR3: TGCAGCGTCTACGAGGGTGGCAATCAGCCCCAGCATTTT. Translation gives CSVYEGGNQPQHF. The V call is TRBV29-1, the J call TRBJ1-5, with unresolved D. CDR3 length: 13 amino acids. Germline CDR1 reads SQVTM; CDR2 reads ANQGSEA. The V and J ends lost 6 bases and 2 bases respectively, with 11 bases between them. Combining the CDR3 with reference TRBV29-1 and TRBJ1-5 gives the whole variable domain SAVISQKPSRDICQRGTSLTIQCQVDSQVTMMFWYRQQPGQSLTLIATANQGSEATYESGFVIDKFPISRPNLTFSTLTVSNMSPEDSSIYLCSVYEGGNQPQHFGDGTRLSIL.

The sample holds one count of this clone. The V and J genes are TRBV18 and TRBJ1-5; TRBD1 matches at 7 bases. The length of the CDR3 is 13 residues. Germline trimming cut 3 bases from V and 5 bases from J; bases unmatched to any gene: 1. From germline, CDR1 is KGHSH and CDR2 LQKENI. The CDR3 region has the DNA TGTGCCAGCTCACCCGACAGGGATCAGCCCCAGCATTTT. This gives the protein CASSPDRDQPQHF.

The V and J genes are TRBV28 and TRBJ1-2; a weak D match, TRBD1 (5 bases). This CDR3 comprises 15 residues. In germline, CDR1 is MDHEN, CDR2 SYDVKM. Trimming stripped 5 bases from V and 6 bases from J, with 19 bases between. This chain's CDR3 is CASSIPPGRDHGYTF. DNA of the CDR3: TGTGCCAGCAGTATCCCTCCGGGGCGGGATCATGGCTACACCTTC.

The V gene is TRBV19, the J gene TRBJ1-5; TRBD1 matches 7 bases. Germline-derived CDR1 and CDR2 are LNHDA and SQIVND (reference sequence). This CDR3 contains 13 residues. V shed 10 bases and J 4 bases; nucleotides not matched to a gene: 7. CDR3 region: CATDRAGNQPQHF. In DNA, the CDR3 is TGTGCCACAGACAGGGCAGGAAATCAGCCCCAGCATTTT. The variable domain in full, completed from reference TRBV19 and TRBJ1-5, reads DGGITQSPKYLFRKEGQNVTLSCEQNLNHDAMYWYRQDPGQGLRLIYYSQIVNDFQKGDIAEGYSVSREKKESFPLTVTSAQKNPTAFYLCATDRAGNQPQHFGDGTRLSIL.

The chain couples TRBV5-6 to TRBJ2-7, with TRBD1 identical over 10 bases. Per germline, CDR1 SGHDT and CDR2 YYEEEE. CDR3 length: 14 residues. V gave up 2 bases and J gave up 6 bases; unmatched junction bases: 5. The CDR3 loop reads CASSLWTGGSEQYF. The DNA for the CDR3 is TGTGCCAGCAGCTTATGGACAGGGGGTTCCGAGCAGTACTTC.

This clone appeared once. The V call is TRBV5-8, the J call TRBJ2-5; either TRBD1 or TRBD2 may supply D (6 bases each). This CDR3 region has 17 residues. V dropped 7 bases and J dropped 4 bases, with 26 bases sitting between them. Per germline, CDR1 SGHTS and CDR2 YDEGEE. CDR3 amino acids: CASGTWGAHVTGETQYF. The CDR3 bases are TGTGCCAGCGGGACGTGGGGGGCTCACGTTACGGGAGAGACCCAGTACTTC.

This clone has just one count. This chain links TRBV11-3 with TRBJ1-5; D gene ambiguous. The CDR3 is 13 residues long. Germline assignment: CDR1 SGHNT and CDR2 YENEEA. V was cut by 5 bases and J by 3 bases, with 8 bases left in between. The CDR3 bases are TGTGCCAGCAGCCCAAGACCCAATCAGCCCCAGCATTTT. Its translation is CASSPRPNQPQHF.

V and J are TRBV9 and TRBJ2-1; D may correspond to TRBD1 or TRBD2 (5 bases each). V gave up 0 bases and J gave up 7 bases, with 14 bases separating them. In germline, CDR1 is SGDLS, CDR2 YYNGEE. CDR3 length: 15 amino acids. As DNA, the CDR3 is TGTGCCAGCAGCGTAGGAGCCGGGACGAGGAATGAGCAGTTCTTC. Protein: CASSVGAGTRNEQFF.

The chain recombines TRBV30 with TRBJ1-1; D is possibly TRBD1 (5 bases). The CDR3 is 13 amino acids. Trimming removed 7 bases from V and 1 base from J, with 13 bases in between. Germline loops: CDR1 GTSNPN, CDR2 SVGIG (reference sequence). The CDR3 reads CAYRDGPNTEAFF. The CDR3 nucleotides are TGTGCCTACCGGGACGGACCGAACACTGAAGCTTTCTTT.

The rearrangement links TRBV18 to TRBJ2-2, with TRBD2 identical over 8 bases. Germline CDR1 KGHSH, CDR2 LQKENI. J gave up 6 bases and V 5 bases, and 11 bases lay outside the gene matches. The CDR3 length is 16 residues. CDR3 region: CASSAWGLEKSGELFF. The CDR3 DNA reads as TGTGCCAGCTCAGCTTGGGGACTAGAAAAGTCCGGGGAGCTGTTTTTT.

The rearrangement links TRBV2 to TRBJ2-7; 9 bases agree with TRBD2. CDR1 and CDR2 from the germline V gene are SNHLY and FYNNEI. The junction had 6 bases not matched to a gene; V was cut back by 7 bases and J by 2 bases. The CDR3 runs 14 residues. In DNA form, the CDR3 reads TGTGCCAGCACTAAAGCGGGGGGACCCTACGAGCAGTACTTC. It encodes CASTKAGGPYEQYF.

This chain uses TRBV24-1 with TRBJ2-1; TRBD2 is a possible D gene (6 bases). This CDR3 spans 13 amino acids. Trimming took 6 bases from V and 6 from J, leaving 11 bases between them. Germline loops: CDR1 KGHDR, CDR2 SFDVKD. This CDR3 is CATSPAGSNEQFF. DNA of the CDR3: TGTGCCACCAGTCCTGCCGGGAGCAATGAGCAGTTCTTC.

CDR3 region: CASSESRLNTGELFF. Here the CDR3 DNA reads TGTGCCAGCAGTGAATCACGGTTGAACACCGGGGAGCTGTTTTTT. V and J are TRBV2 and TRBJ2-2, with D unclear. Germline V CDR1 and CDR2: SNHLY, FYNNEI. The CDR3 totals 15 residues. The V end was cut by 2 bases, the J end by 1 base, with 8 bases between.

In the case of this clone: A junction boundary mismatches the germline segment, possibly from a read error. The chain carries TRBV7-2 and TRBJ1-2; perhaps TRBD1 as D (6 bases). CDR1 is SGHTA and CDR2 is FQGNSA in the germline V gene. The CDR3 runs to 16 residues. The CDR3, as DNA: TGTGCCCGCAGCGCGGGGGGGGGCAGGGAAATATATGGCTACACCTTC. Protein sequence: CARSAGGGREIYGYTF.

The rearrangement joins TRBV29-1 to TRBJ1-2, with D hard to call. The V and J ends lost 6 bases and 7 bases respectively, with 18 bases between them. Germline loops: CDR1 SQVTM, CDR2 ANQGSEA. The CDR3 loop spans 13 amino acids. CDR3 nucleotides: TGCAGCGTACGAGGGTCCGTTTTCTTTGGCTACACCTTC. Translation gives CSVRGSVFFGYTF.

The chain links TRBV7-9 to TRBJ1-2; D perhaps matches TRBD1 (6 bases). The CDR3 has 15 amino acids. Trimming cost V 5 bases and J 4 bases, with 17 bases left between them. Germline CDR1 and CDR2: SEHNR and FQNEAQ (reference sequence). This CDR3 is CASSPSQTGLYGYTF. The CDR3 DNA reads as TGTGCCAGCAGCCCGAGCCAGACAGGACTCTATGGCTACACCTTC.

The rearrangement links TRBV6-5 to TRBJ1-6; possible D gene TRBD1, 6 bases. From germline, CDR1 is MNHEY and CDR2 SVGAGI. Trimming removed 8 bases at V and 9 bases at J, with 20 bases between. The CDR3 totals 15 residues. Here the CDR3 reads CASLQDSVRGSPLHF. The CDR3 nucleotides are TGTGCCAGCCTTCAGGACAGTGTCCGGGGTTCACCCCTCCACTTT.

About this clone itself: The identical CDR3 is also encoded by other nucleotide sequences in the sample. V is TRBV12-3 or TRBV12-4 and J is TRBJ1-2; possibly TRBD1 for D (6 bases). Trimming removed 6 bases from V and 4 bases from J, with 12 bases in between. The CDR3 is 13 residues long. CDR3 sequence: CASSPGQSYGYTF. CDR3 DNA: TGTGCCAGCAGCCCAGGACAGTCCTATGGCTACACCTTC.

The chain uses TRBV5-1 and TRBJ1-1; possible D gene TRBD1, 5 bases. CDR1 and CDR2 from the germline V gene are SGHRS and YFSETQ. Trimming removed 4 bases at V and 5 bases at J, with 15 bases between. The CDR3 length is 14 residues. CDR3: CASSPALDRTEAFF. CDR3 coding DNA: TGCGCCAGCAGCCCAGCCCTCGACAGAACTGAAGCTTTCTTT.

The chain joins TRBV30 to TRBJ1-1; D is perhaps TRBD1 (6 bases). The germline gives CDR1 GTSNPN, CDR2 SVGIG (reference sequence). This CDR3 has 15 amino acids. V was clipped by 4 bases and J by 4 bases, with 19 bases between them. The CDR3 loop is CAWIRAGGGGTEAFF. Written as DNA, the CDR3 is TGTGCCTGGATTAGGGCGGGAGGAGGGGGCACTGAAGCTTTCTTT. The whole variable domain, filled in from reference TRBV30 and TRBJ1-1, reads SQTIHQWPATLVQPVGSPLSLECTVEGTSNPNLYWYRQAAGRGLQLLFYSVGIGQISSEVPQNLSASRPQDRQFILSSKKLLLSDSGFYLCAWIRAGGGGTEAFFGQGTRLTVV.

This clone was observed a few times. J is TRBJ1-2 and V is TRBV29-1; weak D call: TRBD1 (6 bases). The CDR3 runs to 12 residues. CDR1 is SQVTM and CDR2 is ANQGSEA in the germline V gene. V lost 8 bases and J lost 3, with 13 bases in between. In DNA, the CDR3 is TGCAGCACCCGGGACAACGACTATGGCTACACCTTC. Its translation is CSTRDNDYGYTF.